This T cell receptor (beta chain) was captured by sequencing in a study of CD4 and CD8 cells across lung adenocarcinoma regions. The CDR3 runs to 14 residues. Germline values: CDR1 MNHNS, CDR2 SASEGT. TCRdb reprocessed the PCR reads with MiXCR, giving one entry per CDR3 protein. The data show thousands of distinct CDR3 sequences, 60% to 65% seen once. Localized lung adenocarcinoma, a non-small cell lung cancer, affected the donors. This sequence originates from a male donor with lung adenocarcinoma. The CD4 and CD8 labels of this study may be unreliable. The sequencing sample was made of CD4+ T cells from the center of a lung tumor. V gene TRBV6-1 combines with J gene TRBJ2-1; tentative D call: TRBD2 (7 bases). Gene TRBJ2-7 matches the end of the DNA better, so the J call may be wrong. The CDR3 sequence is CAGSGGADPDTQYF. The CDR3 coding sequence is TGTGCGGGCAGTGGGGGGGCCGACCCAGATACGCAGTACTTC.